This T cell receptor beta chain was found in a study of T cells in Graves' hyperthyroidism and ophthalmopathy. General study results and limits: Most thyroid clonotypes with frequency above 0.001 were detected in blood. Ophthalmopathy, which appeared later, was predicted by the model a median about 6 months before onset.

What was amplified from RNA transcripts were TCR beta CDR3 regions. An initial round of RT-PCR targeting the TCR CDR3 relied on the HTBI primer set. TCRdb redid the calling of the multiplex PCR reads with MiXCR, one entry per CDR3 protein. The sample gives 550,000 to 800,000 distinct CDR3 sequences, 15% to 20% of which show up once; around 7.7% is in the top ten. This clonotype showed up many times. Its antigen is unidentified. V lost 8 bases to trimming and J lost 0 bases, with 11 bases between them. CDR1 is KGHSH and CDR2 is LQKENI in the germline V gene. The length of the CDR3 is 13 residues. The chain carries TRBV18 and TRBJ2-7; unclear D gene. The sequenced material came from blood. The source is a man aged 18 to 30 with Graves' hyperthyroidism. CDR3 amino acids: CASSPTSSYEQYF. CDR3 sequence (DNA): TGTGCCAGCAGCCCGACGAGCTCCTACGAGCAGTACTTC.